These 5 T cell receptor beta chains were all obtained from the same sample, sequenced in a study of cytomegalovirus exposure and HLA in healthy donors. The study ran its PCR with 60 Vbeta and 13 Jbeta primers. Libraries were prepared by immunoSEQ multiplex PCR; TCRdb keeps only in-frame clonotypes and omits some of them. The data hold 210,000 or so clones, with over 75% observed a single time. The specimen sequenced was PBMCs. These receptors came from a human donor in good health.

V and J are TRBV5-1 and TRBJ2-7; 12 nucleotides line up with TRBD1. The trim removed 4 bases at V and 6 bases at J, leaving 11 bases unmatched. CDR3 length equals 16 residues. Per germline, CDR1 SGHRS and CDR2 YFSETQ. The CDR3 sequence is CASSATGTGGVSEQYF. CDR3 nucleotides: TGCGCCAGCAGCGCAACCGGGACAGGGGGCGTAAGCGAGCAGTACTTC.

CDR3 loop: CASSVQGRETQYF. CDR3 sequence (DNA): TGTGCCAGCAGTGTTCAGGGGCGAGAGACCCAGTACTTC. The genes are TRBV2 and TRBJ2-5, with a possible D match to TRBD1 (6 bases). This CDR3 spans 13 amino acids. Germline CDR1 SNHLY, CDR2 FYNNEI. V gave up 4 bases and J gave up 4 bases, with 10 bases separating them.

This chain joins TRBV4-1 and TRBJ2-3, with 7 bases that match TRBD2. The V and J ends lost 1 base and 4 bases, in that order; junction bases with no gene match: 5. The CDR3 has 15 amino acids. CDR1 and CDR2 (germline): MGHRA, YSYEKL. The CDR3: CASSQGGGGPDTQYF. CDR3 nucleotides: TGCGCCAGCAGCCAAGGCGGGGGTGGACCAGATACGCAGTATTTT.

The chain combines TRBV19 with TRBJ2-5; 14 bases align to TRBD2. J gave up 5 bases and V 4 bases, and 9 bases lay outside the gene matches. CDR1 LNHDA and CDR2 SQIVND come from the germline V gene (reference sequence). The CDR3 consists of 17 residues. The CDR3 protein is CASSKGLAGGREETQYF. CDR3 in DNA: TGTGCCAGTAGTAAAGGACTAGCGGGAGGAAGGGAGGAGACCCAGTACTTC.

The chain has TRBV30 and TRBJ2-7; TRBD2 matches at 11 bases. The junction had 9 bases not matched to a gene; V was cut back by 1 base and J by 7 bases. The germline V gene has CDR1 GTSNPN and CDR2 SVGIG (reference sequence). The CDR3 is made up of 15 amino acids. The DNA for the CDR3 is TGTGCCTGGAGTGGAGTACTAGCGGGAGCGAGGGAGCAGTACTTC. It translates to CAWSGVLAGAREQYF.